This TCR beta chain was recovered during a study of blood T cell repertoires in COVID-19. Study-level background: T cells, B-cell-depleted T cells, or PBMCs provided the cDNA or gDNA that served as material.

For this clone: The sample holds other DNA sequences that translate to the same CDR3.

The V and J ends lost 1 base and 2 bases respectively, with 6 bases between them. From germline, CDR1 is MDHEN and CDR2 SYDVKM. The CDR3 consists of 14 residues. In the original workflow: The authors estimated nucleated cell counts from reference gene primer amplification. Data came from immunoSEQ multiplex PCR; TCRdb stores just in-frame clones and leaves some out. V and J calls and clone size are as listed in that table; D and trimming were resolved from the DNA. The sample gives approximately 120,000 clones, around 90% of which show up once; around 2% is in the top ten. Sequenced input: peripheral blood. The clonotype comes from a man aged 45-65 years with COVID-19, enrolled during active disease. The chain is built from TRBV28 and TRBJ1-5; D gene unclear. The CDR3 loop is CASSLLGGNQPQHF. Here the CDR3 DNA reads TGTGCCAGCAGTTTATTGGGCGGCAATCAGCCCCAGCATTTT.